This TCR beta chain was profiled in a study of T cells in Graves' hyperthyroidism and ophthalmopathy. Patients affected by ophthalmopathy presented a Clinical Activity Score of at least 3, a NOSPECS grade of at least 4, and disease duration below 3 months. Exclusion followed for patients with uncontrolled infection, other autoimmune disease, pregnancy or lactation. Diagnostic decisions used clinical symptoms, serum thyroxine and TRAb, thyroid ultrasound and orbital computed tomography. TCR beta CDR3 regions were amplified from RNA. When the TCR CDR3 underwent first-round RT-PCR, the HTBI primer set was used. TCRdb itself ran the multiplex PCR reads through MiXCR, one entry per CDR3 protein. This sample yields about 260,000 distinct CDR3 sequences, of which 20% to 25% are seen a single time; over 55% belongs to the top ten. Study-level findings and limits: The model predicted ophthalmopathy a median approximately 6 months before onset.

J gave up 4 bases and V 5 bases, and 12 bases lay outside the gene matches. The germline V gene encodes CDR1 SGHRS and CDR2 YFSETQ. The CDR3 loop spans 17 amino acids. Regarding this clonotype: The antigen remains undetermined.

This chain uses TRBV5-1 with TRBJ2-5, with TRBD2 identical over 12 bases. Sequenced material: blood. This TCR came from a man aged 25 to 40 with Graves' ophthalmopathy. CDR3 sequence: CASSTITGGLAGETQYF. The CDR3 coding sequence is TGCGCCAGCAGTACGATCACCGGGGGACTAGCGGGAGAGACCCAGTACTTC.